The 5 T cell receptor beta chains listed next were all sequenced from one sample in a study of siplizumab effects on memory and regulatory T cells. Measured with immunoSEQ multiplex PCR; TCRdb has only the in-frame clones, and not every one. Of approximately 100,000 clones listed, about 90% are singletons. Sequenced material: Tregs sorted from blood. The receptor set was obtained from a human donor in good health.

V usage is TRBV27 and J usage is TRBJ1-1; 7 bases are shared with TRBD1. Germline V lookup: CDR1 MNHEY, CDR2 SMNVEV (reference sequence). Germline trimming cut 2 bases from V and 4 bases from J; bases unmatched to any gene: 4. This CDR3 has 14 residues. The CDR3 loop is CASSLQGEGTEAFF. The CDR3 DNA reads as TGTGCCAGCAGTTTACAGGGGGAGGGCACTGAAGCTTTCTTT.

The chain carries TRBV9 and TRBJ1-2, with 7 bases identical to TRBD1. Trimming took 3 bases from V and 1 from J; bases not matched to a gene: 6. The CDR3 covers 15 residues. The germline V gene has CDR1 SGDLS and CDR2 YYNGEE. The CDR3 bases are TGTGCCAGCAGCGCGACAGGGCCCATTAACTATGGCTACACCTTC. It specifies CASSATGPINYGYTF.

This chain joins TRBV5-1 and TRBJ2-7; no definite D call. V lost 4 bases, J lost 6 bases, and 17 bases lay in between. The germline gives CDR1 SGHRS, CDR2 YFSETQ. The CDR3 is 14 residues long. This chain's CDR3 is CASSHGSRPLEQYF. DNA for the CDR3: TGCGCCAGCAGCCACGGGTCCCGCCCGCTCGAGCAGTACTTC.

V is TRBV5-4 and J is TRBJ2-6; D gene unclear. CDR1 SGHNT and CDR2 YYREEE come from the germline V gene (reference sequence). The length of the CDR3 is 18 residues. Trimming removed 0 bases at V and 0 bases at J, with 13 bases between. CDR3 DNA sequence: TGTGCCAGCAGCTTGGACCCCTTAGGTGGCTCTGGGGCCAACGTCCTGACTTTC. Protein product: CASSLDPLGGSGANVLTF.

The V call is TRBV28, the J call TRBJ2-7; 10 bases fit TRBD2. The CDR3 runs to 18 residues. Per the germline V gene, CDR1 is MDHEN and CDR2 is SYDVKM. Losses at the gene ends were 1 base for V and 7 bases for J; bases not matched to a gene: 16. The CDR3 loop is CASSLFGSGRSPSGEQYF. The CDR3 region has the DNA TGTGCCAGCAGTTTATTCGGTAGCGGGAGGTCCCCTTCGGGAGAGCAGTACTTC.